This passage covers 29 T cell receptor beta chains from one sample sequenced in a study of T cell repertoires in cytomegalovirus infection. TCRdb re-called the reads with MiXCR, one entry per CDR3 protein. The data hold approximately 260,000 distinct CDR3 sequences, with 17% observed a single time. The sample was CD8+ T cells from PBMCs. The receptors were gathered from a human donor in good health (CMV status not recorded). Some clones in this sample may be carry-over from other donors' samples.

The chain links TRBV27 to TRBJ1-2, with D unclear. Trimming left V 5 bases short and J 6 bases short, with 13 bases between. The CDR3 sequence is 13 residues long. Germline lookup yields CDR1 MNHEY and CDR2 SMNVEV (reference sequence). CDR3 region: CASSPGRIDGYTF. The DNA for the CDR3 is TGTGCCAGCAGTCCCGGGAGGATCGATGGCTACACCTTC.

At least ten counts were recorded for this clonotype. The V call is TRBV4-1, the J call TRBJ1-5; tentatively, D is TRBD1 (5 bases). The V end lost 4 bases, the J end lost 5 bases, and 15 bases lay between the germline ends. The CDR3 runs 15 residues. CDR1 MGHRA and CDR2 YSYEKL come from the germline V gene. CDR3 DNA: TGCGCCAGCAGCCGGACCCGGGACGGAGATCAGCCCCAGCATTTT. Amino acids: CASSRTRDGDQPQHF.

The chain combines TRBV20-1 with TRBJ2-3, with D possibly matching TRBD2 (5 bases). Germline V gives CDR1 DFQATT, CDR2 SNEGSKA (reference sequence). The CDR3 is 16 residues long. V gave up 1 base and J gave up 0 bases, with 14 bases separating them. The CDR3 bases are TGCAGTGCTAGAGGTTCGGCGGGTATTAGCACAGATACGCAGTATTTT. Protein: CSARGSAGISTDTQYF.

This clonotype was recorded a few times. The chain links TRBV7-9 to TRBJ2-7; possibly TRBD1 or TRBD2 for D (5 bases each). CDR1 and CDR2 from the germline V gene are SEHNR and FQNEAQ (reference sequence). The CDR3 runs 14 residues. Trimming shortened V by 5 bases and J by 5 bases, and 16 bases separated the two germline ends. The CDR3 is CASSPPGPGDEQYF. CDR3 coding DNA: TGTGCCAGCAGCCCCCCAGGGCCCGGGGACGAGCAGTACTTC.

The table lists this clonotype with a few counts. The genes are TRBV28 and TRBJ2-1; 7 nucleotides line up with TRBD2. The CDR3 loop spans 14 amino acids. The germline V gene encodes CDR1 MDHEN and CDR2 SYDVKM. V lost 5 bases to trimming and J lost 2 bases; unmatched junction nucleotides: 3. The CDR3 loop reads CASSAGLTYNEQFF. DNA of the CDR3: TGTGCCAGCAGTGCGGGACTAACCTACAATGAGCAGTTCTTC.

The chain has TRBV5-5 and TRBJ2-2; TRBD1 matches 8 bases. The junction had 11 bases not matched to a gene; V was cut back by 0 bases and J by 7 bases. The germline CDR1 and CDR2 sequences are SGHKS and YYEKEE (reference sequence). The CDR3 is 17 amino acids. The CDR3 spells CASSLAPAGGSVGELFF. The CDR3 region has the DNA TGTGCCAGCAGCTTGGCCCCTGCAGGGGGCTCGGTCGGGGAGCTGTTTTTT.

This clonotype was recorded a few times. A much more abundant neighbour one base away suggests this may be a read error. The chain uses TRBV12-3 or TRBV12-4 and TRBJ2-2; no clear D. With 6 bases removed from V and 4 bases from J, the gap between germline ends came to 6 bases. This CDR3 contains 12 residues. The chain's CDR3 is CASSPTTGELFF. As DNA, the CDR3 is TGTGCCAGCAGCCCGACCACCGGGGAGCTGTTTTTT.

This clonotype was observed a few times. This rearrangement joins TRBV20-1 to TRBJ1-6, with a possible D match to TRBD1 (6 bases). From germline, CDR1 is DFQATT and CDR2 SNEGSKA (reference sequence). The V end lost 6 bases, the J end lost 9 bases, and 18 bases lay between the germline ends. The CDR3 is 14 residues long. The CDR3, as DNA: TGCAGTGCCACGGAGGGGCAGGGGTTTTCACCCCTCCACTTT. Amino acids: CSATEGQGFSPLHF.

The rearrangement links TRBV4-2 to TRBJ2-7; 8 bases map to TRBD1. There are 14 residues in the CDR3. Germline trimming cut 1 base from V and 3 bases from J; bases unmatched to any gene: 2. CDR1 and CDR2 from the germline V gene are LGHNA and YNFKEQ. The CDR3 sequence: CASSQVGQGYEQYF. The CDR3 DNA reads as TGTGCCAGCAGCCAAGTAGGACAGGGCTACGAGCAGTACTTC.

This clonotype was detected many times. The chain is built from TRBV7-6 and TRBJ1-1; perhaps TRBD1 as D (6 bases). The CDR3 is made up of 16 amino acids. From germline, CDR1 is SGHVS and CDR2 FNYEAQ. Deletions cut 3 bases from V and 0 bases from J, with 14 bases between. In DNA form, the CDR3 reads TGTGCCAGCAGCTTTACAGCTGGGGGCATGAACACTGAAGCTTTCTTT. This sequence encodes CASSFTAGGMNTEAFF.

This clonotype was picked up a small number of times. The V and J genes are TRBV20-1 and TRBJ2-5; D could derive from TRBD1 or TRBD2 (5 bases each). Germline V gene lookup returns CDR1 DFQATT and CDR2 SNEGSKA (reference sequence). Trimming removed 3 bases from V and 4 bases from J, with 30 bases in between. This CDR3 is built from 19 residues. For the CDR3, the DNA is TGCAGTGCTAGGGGGCTAGTAGCAAACCTCGTGGGGGTAGGAGAGACCCAGTACTTC. Amino acids: CSARGLVANLVGVGETQYF.

This clonotype came up many times. The rearrangement uses TRBV7-2 and TRBJ2-1; D might be TRBD1 (6 bases). V dropped 3 bases and J dropped 4 bases, with 13 bases sitting between them. CDR3 size: 15 residues. CDR1 and CDR2 (germline): SGHTA, FQGNSA. CDR3 bases: TGTGCCAGCAGCTTTACAGGGAGTCGATACAATGAGCAGTTCTTC. It is translated as CASSFTGSRYNEQFF.

The table lists this clonotype with many counts. The rearrangement joins TRBV7-3 to TRBJ2-6, with 10 bases aligning to TRBD1. CDR3 length: 20 amino acids. The ends lost 5 bases at V and 2 bases at J; junction bases unmatched: 15. Germline loops: CDR1 SGHTA, CDR2 FQGTGA. The CDR3 bases are TGTGCCAGCAGCCCCCTAGGGACAGGGGACGCGATTACTGGGGCCAACGTCCTGACTTTC. It translates to CASSPLGTGDAITGANVLTF.

This clonotype appeared a few times. V is TRBV27 and J is TRBJ1-4; 10 bases fit TRBD1. The junction had 6 bases not matched to a gene; V was cut back by 4 bases and J by 13 bases. The CDR3 has 13 amino acids. Germline V CDR1 and CDR2: MNHEY, SMNVEV (reference sequence). The CDR3 DNA reads TGTGCCAGCAGTTCTGGACAGGGGGTTAGACTGTTTTTT. Translated: CASSSGQGVRLFF.

This clonotype was detected ten times or more. The rearrangement joins TRBV6-5 to TRBJ2-2; D gene unclear. The CDR3 is 12 amino acids. Trimming shortened V by 0 bases and J by 7 bases, and 3 bases separated the two germline ends. Germline V gene data show CDR1 as MNHEY and CDR2 as SVGAGI. The CDR3 DNA reads TGTGCCAGCAGTTACTCTAACGGGGAGCTGTTTTTT. Translating gives CASSYSNGELFF.

This clonotype was seen only a few times. The rearrangement links TRBV29-1 to TRBJ1-4; TRBD1 agrees at 9 bases. Looked up from germline, CDR1 is SQVTM and CDR2 is ANQGSEA. The CDR3 loop spans 13 amino acids. V shed 7 bases, J shed 10 bases, and the junction held 10 bases outside the gene matches. The CDR3 region is CSAMGQGGVKLFF. CDR3 in DNA: TGCAGCGCAATGGGACAGGGAGGCGTAAAACTGTTTTTT.

This clonotype was recorded a few times. The chain employs TRBV6-6 and TRBJ1-1, with D tentatively TRBD1 (6 bases). The CDR3 extends over 15 amino acids. V gave up 2 bases and J gave up 1 base, with 11 bases separating them. CDR1 and CDR2 (germline): MNHNY, SVGAGI (reference sequence). The CDR3 bases are TGTGCCAGCAGTTACGGACGGGGGCAGAACACTGAAGCTTTCTTT. Translated: CASSYGRGQNTEAFF.

This clonotype has a handful of counts. The chain employs TRBV28 and TRBJ1-4; D uncertain. CDR1 MDHEN and CDR2 SYDVKM come from the germline V gene. The CDR3 covers 19 residues. V was cut by 0 bases and J by 8 bases, with 25 bases left in between. The CDR3, as DNA: TGTGCCAGCAGTTTATGGGCACGGGCATCGGGCCCACTCCGGGAAAAACTGTTTTTT. This codes for CASSLWARASGPLREKLFF.

The chain has TRBV7-2 and TRBJ2-1; 13 nucleotides line up with TRBD2. The V and J ends lost 5 bases and 8 bases, in that order; junction bases with no gene match: 6. This CDR3 comprises 15 residues. Germline V gene data show CDR1 as SGHTA and CDR2 as FQGNSA. CDR3 amino acids: CASSATSGGAYEQFF. Here the CDR3 DNA reads TGTGCCAGCAGCGCAACTAGCGGGGGGGCGTATGAGCAGTTCTTC.

The V gene is TRBV6-1, the J gene TRBJ2-2; D uncertain. The V end lost 2 bases, the J end lost 3 bases, and 13 bases lay between the germline ends. CDR1 and CDR2 from the germline V gene are MNHNS and SASEGT. The CDR3 runs 16 residues. The DNA of the CDR3 is TGTGCCAGCAGTGAATTAAGGATCTCGGACACCGGGGAGCTGTTTTTT. Translating it yields CASSELRISDTGELFF.

This clonotype was found many times. The chain links TRBV11-1 to TRBJ1-1, with D perhaps TRBD1 (5 bases). The CDR3 covers 15 residues. The ends were cut back, 5 bases at V and 0 bases at J, with 13 bases in the middle. Per germline, CDR1 SGHAT and CDR2 FQDESV (reference sequence). CDR3 sequence: CASSADSNMNTEAFF. The CDR3 bases are TGTGCCAGCAGCGCCGACAGTAACATGAACACTGAAGCTTTCTTT.

V is TRBV28 and J is TRBJ2-5; TRBD2 might be the D (5 bases). CDR1 and CDR2 from the germline V gene are MDHEN and SYDVKM. With 2 bases removed from V and 4 bases from J, the gap between germline ends came to 11 bases. There are 14 residues in the CDR3. The CDR3 sequence: CASSLLARLETQYF. The CDR3 DNA is TGTGCCAGCAGTTTACTAGCCCGGTTAGAGACCCAGTACTTC. Using reference TRBV28 and TRBJ2-5 for the parts outside the CDR3, the full variable domain is DVKVTQSSRYLVKRTGEKVFLECVQDMDHENMFWYRQDPGLGLRLIYFSYDVKMKEKGDIPEGYSVSREKKERFSLILESASTNQTSMYLCASSLLARLETQYFGPGTRLLVL.

The chain uses TRBV6-5 and TRBJ2-7, with TRBD2 identical over 7 bases. The junction had 7 bases not matched to a gene; V was cut back by 2 bases and J by 6 bases. Germline-derived CDR1 and CDR2 are MNHEY and SVGAGI. This CDR3 spans 14 amino acids. DNA for the CDR3: TGTGCCAGCAGTTACGGGCAGCGGGGTTTCGAGCAGTACTTC. This codes for CASSYGQRGFEQYF.

This clonotype was recorded a few times. This sequence joins TRBV7-9 and TRBJ2-1; the match to TRBD1 covers 11 bases. After removal of 5 bases from V and 6 bases from J, the junction contained 6 bases not matched to a gene. The CDR3 length is 15 residues. Germline V gene lookup returns CDR1 SEHNR and CDR2 FQNEAQ (reference sequence). The CDR3, as DNA: TGTGCCAGCAGCCATCCGGGACAGGGGGTCAATGAGCAGTTCTTC. Translated: CASSHPGQGVNEQFF.

The V call is TRBV4-1, the J call TRBJ1-1; D unclear. This CDR3 has 15 amino acids. Germline CDR1 MGHRA, CDR2 YSYEKL. Trimming pared 2 bases from V and 6 bases from J, leaving 16 bases between. CDR3 DNA: TGCGCCAGCAGCCAAAGAGGAGAGACTGCCCCTGAAGCTTTCTTT. Its protein product is CASSQRGETAPEAFF.

This clonotype came up a few times. The chain is built from TRBV19 and TRBJ2-3; TRBD2 is a possible D gene (6 bases). The V end lost 1 base, the J end lost 4 bases, and 6 bases lay between the germline ends. This CDR3 has 13 residues. Germline loops: CDR1 LNHDA, CDR2 SQIVND (reference sequence). CDR3 DNA: TGTGCCAGTAGTATAGCGGGGGCAGATACGCAGTATTTT. Protein sequence: CASSIAGADTQYF.

The V gene is TRBV11-2, the J gene TRBJ2-7; a possible D gene is TRBD2 (5 bases). The CDR3 covers 15 residues. V lost 0 bases and J 3 bases, leaving 12 bases between the germline ends. From germline, CDR1 is SGHAT and CDR2 FQNNGV. The CDR3: CASSLDKGAGYEQYF. The CDR3 coding sequence is TGTGCCAGCAGCTTAGATAAGGGTGCGGGCTACGAGCAGTACTTC.

This clonotype was counted at least ten times. V is TRBV7-6 and J is TRBJ2-7; D unresolved. CDR1 and CDR2 (germline): SGHVS, FNYEAQ. The CDR3 is made up of 14 amino acids. V lost 1 base and J 5 bases, leaving 12 bases between the germline ends. CDR3 bases: TGTGCCAGCAGCTTAGTGCCCGGGTCCCACGAGCAGTACTTC. This codes for CASSLVPGSHEQYF.

This clonotype was observed many times. The gene calls are TRBV7-6 and TRBJ1-1; D unclear. V lost 5 bases and J 8 bases, leaving 18 bases between the germline ends. The V gene's germline CDR1 is SGHVS and CDR2 FNYEAQ. This CDR3 contains 14 residues. CDR3 protein: CASSPGWAGNEAFF. The CDR3 bases are TGTGCCAGCAGCCCAGGTTGGGCAGGTAACGAAGCTTTCTTT. The full variable domain, in which reference TRBV7-6 and TRBJ1-1 provide the parts outside the CDR3, is GAGVSQSPRYKVTKRGQDVALRCDPISGHVSLYWYRQALGQGPEFLTYFNYEAQQDKSGLPNDRFSAERPEGSISTLTIQRTEQRDSAMYRCASSPGWAGNEAFFGQGTRLTVV.